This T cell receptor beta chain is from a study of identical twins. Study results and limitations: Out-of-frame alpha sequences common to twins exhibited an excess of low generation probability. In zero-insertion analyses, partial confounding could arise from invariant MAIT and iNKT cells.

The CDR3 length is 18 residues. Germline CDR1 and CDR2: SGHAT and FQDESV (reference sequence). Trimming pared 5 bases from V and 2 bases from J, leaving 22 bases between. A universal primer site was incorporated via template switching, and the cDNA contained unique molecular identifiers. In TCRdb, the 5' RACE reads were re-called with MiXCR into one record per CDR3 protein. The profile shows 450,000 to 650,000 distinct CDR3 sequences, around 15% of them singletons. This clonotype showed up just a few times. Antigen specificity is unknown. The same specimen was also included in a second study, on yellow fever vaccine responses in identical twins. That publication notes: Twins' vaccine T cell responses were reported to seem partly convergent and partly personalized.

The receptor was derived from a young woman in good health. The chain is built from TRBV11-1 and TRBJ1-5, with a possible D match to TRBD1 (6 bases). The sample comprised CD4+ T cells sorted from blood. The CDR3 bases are TGTGCCAGCAGCCCGGGCAGGGGCGTCTTAGGGGGCAATCAGCCCCAGCATTTT. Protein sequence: CASSPGRGVLGGNQPQHF.